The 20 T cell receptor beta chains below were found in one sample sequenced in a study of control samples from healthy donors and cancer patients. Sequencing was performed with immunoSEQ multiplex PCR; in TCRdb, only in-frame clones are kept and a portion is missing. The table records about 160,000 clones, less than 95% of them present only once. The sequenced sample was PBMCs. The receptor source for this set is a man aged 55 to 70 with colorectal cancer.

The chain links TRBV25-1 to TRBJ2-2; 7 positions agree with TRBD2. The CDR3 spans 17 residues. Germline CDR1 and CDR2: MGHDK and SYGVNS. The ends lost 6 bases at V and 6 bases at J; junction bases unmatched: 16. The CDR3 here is CASRTGGTFLRSGELFF. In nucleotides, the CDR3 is TGTGCCAGCAGAACCGGGGGGACTTTTCTAAGATCCGGGGAGCTGTTTTTT.

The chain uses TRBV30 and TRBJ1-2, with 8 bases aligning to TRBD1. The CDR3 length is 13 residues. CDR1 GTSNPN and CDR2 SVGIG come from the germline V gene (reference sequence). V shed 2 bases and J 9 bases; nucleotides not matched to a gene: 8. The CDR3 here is CAWSFGQGRSYTF. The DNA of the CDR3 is TGTGCCTGGAGTTTCGGACAGGGTAGGAGCTACACCTTC.

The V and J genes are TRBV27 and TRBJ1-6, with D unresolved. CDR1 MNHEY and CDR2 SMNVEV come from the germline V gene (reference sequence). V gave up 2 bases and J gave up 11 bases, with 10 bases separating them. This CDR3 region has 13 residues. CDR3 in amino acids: CASSLNRVAPLHF. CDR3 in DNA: TGTGCCAGCAGTTTAAACCGTGTGGCACCCCTCCACTTT.

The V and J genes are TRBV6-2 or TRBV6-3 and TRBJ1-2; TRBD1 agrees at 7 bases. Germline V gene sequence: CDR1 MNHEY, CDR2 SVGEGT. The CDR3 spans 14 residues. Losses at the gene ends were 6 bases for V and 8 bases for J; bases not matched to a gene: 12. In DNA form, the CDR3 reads TGTGCCAGCAGCTCGGGACAGTTTTCGGGCGGCTACACCTTC. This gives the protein CASSSGQFSGGYTF.

The CDR3 sequence: CASSQPGYRGRNEQFF. The CDR3, as DNA: TGTGCCAGCAGCCAGCCAGGGTACCGGGGGAGGAATGAGCAGTTCTTC. J is TRBJ2-1 and V is TRBV7-2, with D tentatively TRBD2 (6 bases). Trimming left V 5 bases short and J 7 bases short, with 21 bases between. This CDR3 is 16 amino acids long. Germline V lookup: CDR1 SGHTA, CDR2 FQGNSA.

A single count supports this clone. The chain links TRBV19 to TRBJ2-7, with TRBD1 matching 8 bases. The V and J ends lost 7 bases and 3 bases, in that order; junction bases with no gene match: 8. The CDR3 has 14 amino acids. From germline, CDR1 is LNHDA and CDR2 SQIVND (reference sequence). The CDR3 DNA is TGTGCCAGTAAGGAGACAGGGGACTTCTACGAGCAGTACTTC. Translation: CASKETGDFYEQYF.

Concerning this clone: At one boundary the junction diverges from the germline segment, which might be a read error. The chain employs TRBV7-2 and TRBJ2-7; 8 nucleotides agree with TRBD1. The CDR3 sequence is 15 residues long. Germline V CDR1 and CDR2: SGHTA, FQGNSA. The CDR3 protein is CASTLAGQGSYEQYF. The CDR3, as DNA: TGTGCCAGCACCTTAGCCGGACAGGGATCCTACGAGCAGTACTTC.

CDR3 region: CASDRAPPTDTQYF. The CDR3 nucleotides are TGTGCCAGCGATAGGGCCCCCCCAACAGATACGCAGTATTTT. The V gene is TRBV7-2, the J gene TRBJ2-3; no definite D call. V lost 8 bases to trimming and J lost 3 bases, with 15 bases between them. This CDR3 is 14 amino acids long. Germline V gene data show CDR1 as SGHTA and CDR2 as FQGNSA.

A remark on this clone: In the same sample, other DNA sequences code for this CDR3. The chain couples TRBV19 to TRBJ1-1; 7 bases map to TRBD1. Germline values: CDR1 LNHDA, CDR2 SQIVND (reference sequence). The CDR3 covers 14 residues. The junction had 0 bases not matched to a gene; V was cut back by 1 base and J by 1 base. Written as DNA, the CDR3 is TGTGCCAGTAGTATAGGGACAGGGAACACTGAAGCTTTCTTT. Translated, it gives CASSIGTGNTEAFF.

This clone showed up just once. The CDR3 DNA sequence: TGTGCCAGCTCACCACAGGGGACAGGGGGCATCGGGGAGCTGTTTTTT. This gives the protein CASSPQGTGGIGELFF. The V and J genes are TRBV18 and TRBJ2-2, with 12 bases lining up with TRBD1. The CDR3 sequence is 16 residues long. Germline V lookup: CDR1 KGHSH, CDR2 LQKENI. V lost 1 base and J lost 7; bases outside the gene matches: 4. The variable domain in full, completed from reference TRBV18 and TRBJ2-2, reads NAGVMQNPRHLVRRRGQEARLRCSPMKGHSHVYWYRQLPEEGLKFMVYLQKENIIDESGMPKERFSAEFPKEGPSILRIQQVVRGDSAAYFCASSPQGTGGIGELFFGEGSRLTVL.

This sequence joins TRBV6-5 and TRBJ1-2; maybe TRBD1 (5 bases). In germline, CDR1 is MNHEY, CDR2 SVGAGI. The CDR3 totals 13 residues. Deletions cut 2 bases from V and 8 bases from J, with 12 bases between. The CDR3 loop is CASSYLQGGGYTF. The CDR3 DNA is TGTGCCAGCAGTTACCTTCAGGGTGGCGGCTACACCTTC.

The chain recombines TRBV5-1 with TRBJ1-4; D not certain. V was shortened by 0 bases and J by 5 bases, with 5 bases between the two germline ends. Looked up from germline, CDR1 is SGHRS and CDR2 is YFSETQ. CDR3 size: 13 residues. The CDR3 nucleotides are TGCGCCAGCAGCTTGGGCCGGAATGAAAAACTGTTTTTT. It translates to CASSLGRNEKLFF.

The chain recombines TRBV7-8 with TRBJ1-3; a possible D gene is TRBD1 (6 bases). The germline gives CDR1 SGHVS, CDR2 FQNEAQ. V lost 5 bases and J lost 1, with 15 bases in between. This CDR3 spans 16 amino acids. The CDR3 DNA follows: TGTGCCAGCAGCCCCTATCTCGACAGGTCTGGAAACACCATATATTTT. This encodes CASSPYLDRSGNTIYF.

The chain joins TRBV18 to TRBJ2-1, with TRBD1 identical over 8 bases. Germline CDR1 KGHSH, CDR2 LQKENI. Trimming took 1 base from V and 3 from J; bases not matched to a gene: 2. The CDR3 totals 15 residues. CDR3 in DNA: TGTGCCAGCTCACCACTAGACAGGGGCTACAATGAGCAGTTCTTC. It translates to CASSPLDRGYNEQFF.

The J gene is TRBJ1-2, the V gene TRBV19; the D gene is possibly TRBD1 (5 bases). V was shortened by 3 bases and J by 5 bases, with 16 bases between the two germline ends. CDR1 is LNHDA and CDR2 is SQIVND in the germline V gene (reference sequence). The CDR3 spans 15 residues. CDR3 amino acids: CASSIISSEGYGYTF. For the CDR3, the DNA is TGTGCCAGTAGTATTATTTCTTCCGAGGGGTATGGCTACACCTTC.

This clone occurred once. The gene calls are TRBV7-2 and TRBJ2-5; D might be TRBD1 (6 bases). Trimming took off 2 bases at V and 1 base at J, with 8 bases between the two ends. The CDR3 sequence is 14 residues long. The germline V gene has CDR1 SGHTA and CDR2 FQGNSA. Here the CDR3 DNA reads TGTGCCAGCAGCTTATCAGGGGTCCAAGAGACCCAGTACTTC. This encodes CASSLSGVQETQYF.

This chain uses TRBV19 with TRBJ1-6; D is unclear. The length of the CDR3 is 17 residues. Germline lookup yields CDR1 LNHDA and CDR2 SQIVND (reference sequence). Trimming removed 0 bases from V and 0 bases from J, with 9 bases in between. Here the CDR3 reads CASSIDGKSSYNSPLHF. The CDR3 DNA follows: TGTGCCAGTAGTATAGATGGGAAGAGCTCCTATAATTCACCCCTCCACTTT.

The DNA for the CDR3 is TGTGCCAGCAGTTCCGGACAGGGCAGGACTGAAGCTTTCTTT. This sequence encodes CASSSGQGRTEAFF. The chain is built from TRBV6-2 or TRBV6-3 and TRBJ1-1, with 8 bases that match TRBD1. The CDR3 consists of 14 residues. The V segment lost 4 bases and the J segment 5 bases; nucleotides outside the gene matches: 6. Germline lookup yields CDR1 MNHEY and CDR2 SVGEGT.

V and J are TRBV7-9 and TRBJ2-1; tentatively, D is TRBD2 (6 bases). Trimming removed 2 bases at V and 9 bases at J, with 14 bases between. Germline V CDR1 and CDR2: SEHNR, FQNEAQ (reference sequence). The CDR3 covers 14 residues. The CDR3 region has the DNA TGTGCCAGCAGCTTACTCGGGCTCGGGGGTGAGCAGTTCTTC. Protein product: CASSLLGLGGEQFF.

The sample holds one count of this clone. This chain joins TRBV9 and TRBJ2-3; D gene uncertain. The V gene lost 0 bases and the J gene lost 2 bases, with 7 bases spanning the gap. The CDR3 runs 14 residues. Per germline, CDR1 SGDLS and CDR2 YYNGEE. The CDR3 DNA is TGTGCCAGCAGCGTAGTCTATCCCACAGATACGCAGTATTTT. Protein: CASSVVYPTDTQYF.